The 16 T cell receptor beta chains below come from one sample, sequenced in a study of long-term antiretroviral therapy in people with HIV. This was the immunoSEQ v3.0 assay at survey level. TCRdb's table, derived via immunoSEQ multiplex PCR, lists solely in-frame clones and lacks some. The sample carries fewer than 20,000 clones, around 80% recorded once. The sequencing here drew on unsorted PBMCs, taken 0.3 years before starting antiretroviral therapy. Receptors originate from a man aged 45-65 years with HIV.

The genes are TRBV7-2 and TRBJ1-1; a possible D gene is TRBD1 (5 bases). The V and J ends lost 0 bases and 10 bases respectively, with 18 bases between them. This CDR3 has 15 residues. The germline gives CDR1 SGHTA, CDR2 FQGNSA. The CDR3 sequence: CASSLAGLKGHGAFF. Here the CDR3 DNA reads TGTGCCAGCAGCTTAGCCGGGCTGAAGGGGCACGGAGCTTTCTTT.

The genes are TRBV19 and TRBJ1-1; 7 bases are a match to TRBD1. The J segment lost 5 bases and the V segment lost 8 bases, leaving 11 bases of the junction unmatched. The CDR3 has 14 amino acids. CDR1 is LNHDA, CDR2 SQIVND, per germline (reference sequence). In DNA, the CDR3 is TGTGCCAGTGGCCGACAGGGTGTCGGTACTGAAGCTTTCTTT. It encodes CASGRQGVGTEAFF.

V gene TRBV5-1 combines with J gene TRBJ2-7; the match to TRBD1 covers 7 bases. Losses at the gene ends were 4 bases for V and 3 bases for J; bases not matched to a gene: 4. The CDR3 has 13 amino acids. Germline-derived CDR1 and CDR2 are SGHRS and YFSETQ. CDR3 sequence (DNA): TGCGCCAGCAGCCTTGGACAGGACTACGAGCAGTACTTC. Its translation: CASSLGQDYEQYF.

The chain joins TRBV9 to TRBJ1-1; TRBD1 agrees at 7 bases. The CDR3 consists of 14 residues. J lost 0 bases, V lost 2 bases, and 1 base had no gene match. Germline V gene data show CDR1 as SGDLS and CDR2 as YYNGEE. CDR3 sequence (DNA): TGTGCCAGCAGCGTGGACAGGCTGAACACTGAAGCTTTCTTT. Its protein product is CASSVDRLNTEAFF.

V and J are TRBV10-3 and TRBJ2-7, with 8 bases aligning to TRBD1. V dropped 6 bases and J dropped 3; count of bases not matched to a gene: 7. There are 14 residues in the CDR3. Germline CDR1 reads ENHRY; CDR2 reads SYGVKD. Written as DNA, the CDR3 is TGTGCCATCAGGGGGACAGGAGCCTACTACGAGCAGTACTTC. Translated, it gives CAIRGTGAYYEQYF.

The chain couples TRBV9 to TRBJ2-1; D gene unclear. The V end lost 1 base, the J end lost 0 bases, and 17 bases lay between the germline ends. The CDR3 sequence is 18 residues long. From germline, CDR1 is SGDLS and CDR2 YYNGEE. The CDR3 protein is CASSVSPSRVSSYNEQFF. In DNA form, the CDR3 reads TGTGCCAGCAGCGTAAGTCCCTCTAGAGTCAGCTCCTACAATGAGCAGTTCTTC.

The V gene is TRBV18, the J gene TRBJ1-2; 8 bases line up with TRBD1. Germline CDR1 KGHSH, CDR2 LQKENI. The CDR3 runs to 15 residues. V lost 4 bases, J lost 4 bases, and 8 bases stayed unmatched. This CDR3 reads CASSHDRGDGYGYTF. CDR3 nucleotides: TGTGCCAGCTCACATGACAGGGGTGATGGCTATGGCTACACCTTC. The full variable domain, in which reference TRBV18 and TRBJ1-2 provide the parts outside the CDR3, is NAGVMQNPRHLVRRRGQEARLRCSPMKGHSHVYWYRQLPEEGLKFMVYLQKENIIDESGMPKERFSAEFPKEGPSILRIQQVVRGDSAAYFCASSHDRGDGYGYTFGSGTRLTVV.

The V call is TRBV29-1, the J call TRBJ1-2, with 11 bases fitting TRBD1. V gave up 3 bases and J gave up 6 bases; unmatched junction bases: 0. Germline assignment: CDR1 SQVTM and CDR2 ANQGSEA. The CDR3 extends over 12 amino acids. CDR3 loop: CSVEGQGDGYTF. CDR3 sequence (DNA): TGCAGCGTTGAGGGACAGGGGGATGGCTACACCTTC.

The rearrangement links TRBV5-5 to TRBJ1-4; the match to TRBD1 covers 8 bases. The V segment lost 2 bases and the J segment 8 bases; nucleotides outside the gene matches: 5. CDR1 is SGHKS and CDR2 is YYEKEE in the germline V gene (reference sequence). CDR3 size: 14 residues. CDR3 sequence (DNA): TGTGCCAGCAGCTTTCAGGGGGCGGGCGAAAAACTGTTTTTT. This encodes CASSFQGAGEKLFF.

In its sample, this clone was seen once. The chain employs TRBV28 and TRBJ1-6, with a possible D match to TRBD1 (6 bases). This CDR3 comprises 14 residues. Looked up from germline, CDR1 is MDHEN and CDR2 is SYDVKM. Trimming pared 7 bases from V and 9 bases from J, leaving 16 bases between. The CDR3 region has the DNA TGTGCCAGCATCTCAGGGGTATCAAGTTCACCCCTCCACTTT. Translation gives CASISGVSSSPLHF.

The chain joins TRBV19 to TRBJ2-1; possibly TRBD1 for D (7 bases). V was shortened by 6 bases and J by 6 bases, with 12 bases between the two germline ends. This CDR3 contains 13 residues. CDR1 is LNHDA, CDR2 SQIVND, per germline (reference sequence). CDR3 sequence: CASRFRGANEQFF. CDR3 in DNA: TGTGCCAGTAGATTCAGGGGGGCCAATGAGCAGTTCTTC.

The genes are TRBV4-1 and TRBJ2-4; D unclear. Germline CDR1 is MGHRA and CDR2 is YSYEKL. The CDR3 has 17 amino acids. Trimming pared 1 base from V and 0 bases from J, leaving 13 bases between. CDR3 sequence: CASSQGPLVTAKNIQYF. CDR3 bases: TGCGCCAGCAGCCAAGGGCCTTTAGTGACAGCCAAAAACATTCAGTACTTC.

V is TRBV11-2 and J is TRBJ1-3, with TRBD1 identical over 8 bases. The germline CDR1 and CDR2 sequences are SGHAT and FQNNGV. Unmatched junction bases numbered 6, after V lost 4 bases and J lost 1 base. This CDR3 contains 16 residues. The CDR3 DNA follows: TGTGCCAGCAGCTCGGACAGGGAATCGTCTGGAAACACCATATATTTT. As protein: CASSSDRESSGNTIYF.

The J gene is TRBJ2-2, the V gene TRBV9; D not certain. V was shortened by 4 bases and J by 0 bases, with 1 base between the two germline ends. Germline lookup yields CDR1 SGDLS and CDR2 YYNGEE. The CDR3 consists of 12 residues. CDR3 nucleotide sequence: TGTGCCAGCAGCTCGAACACCGGGGAGCTGTTTTTT. Encoded protein: CASSSNTGELFF.

The chain links TRBV4-1 to TRBJ2-7; maybe TRBD2 (6 bases). Trimming pared 4 bases from V and 0 bases from J, leaving 16 bases between. The CDR3 spans 16 residues. The germline gives CDR1 MGHRA, CDR2 YSYEKL. This chain's CDR3 is CASSRSGTGASYEQYF. The CDR3 nucleotides are TGCGCCAGCAGCCGTAGCGGAACCGGGGCCTCCTACGAGCAGTACTTC.

CDR3 sequence: CAWIPQGQAEAFF. The DNA of the CDR3 is TGTGCCTGGATCCCACAGGGTCAGGCCGAAGCTTTCTTT. The chain combines TRBV30 with TRBJ1-1; a possible D gene is TRBD1 (6 bases). This CDR3 has 13 amino acids. Germline V gene lookup returns CDR1 GTSNPN and CDR2 SVGIG (reference sequence). With 4 bases removed from V and 8 bases from J, the gap between germline ends came to 17 bases.